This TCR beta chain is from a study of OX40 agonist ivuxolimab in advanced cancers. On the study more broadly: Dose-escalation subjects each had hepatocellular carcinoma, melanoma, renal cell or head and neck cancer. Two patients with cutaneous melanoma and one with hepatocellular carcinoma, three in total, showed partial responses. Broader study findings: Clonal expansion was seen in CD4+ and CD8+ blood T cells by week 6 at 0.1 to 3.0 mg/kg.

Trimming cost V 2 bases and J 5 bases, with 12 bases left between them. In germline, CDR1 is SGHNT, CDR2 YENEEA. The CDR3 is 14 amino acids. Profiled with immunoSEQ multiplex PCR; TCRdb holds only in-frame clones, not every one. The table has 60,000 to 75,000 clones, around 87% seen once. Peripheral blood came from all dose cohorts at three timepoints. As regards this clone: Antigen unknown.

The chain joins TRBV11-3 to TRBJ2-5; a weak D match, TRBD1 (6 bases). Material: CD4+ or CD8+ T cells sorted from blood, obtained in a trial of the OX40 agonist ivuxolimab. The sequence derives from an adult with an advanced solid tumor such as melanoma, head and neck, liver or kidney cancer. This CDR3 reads CASSLRDKGETQYF. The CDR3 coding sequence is TGTGCCAGCAGCTTACGGGACAAAGGGGAGACCCAGTACTTC.